The T cell receptor (beta chain) described here comes from a study of OX40 agonist ivuxolimab in advanced cancers. Background on the study: The drug used for patients, ivuxolimab, was an agonistic anti-OX40 (CD134) antibody. People in dose escalation had one of these cancers: hepatocellular carcinoma, melanoma, renal cell or head and neck cancer. Notes on the study in general: Partial responders at 0.1-3.0 mg/kg had among the lowest clonal expansion.

Profiling relied on immunoSEQ multiplex PCR, and the TCRdb table lists in-frame clones only, not all of them. Among 50,000 to 75,000 clones listed, roughly 86% were seen once. Comments on this clone: What it binds is unknown.

V was trimmed by 0 bases and J by 5 bases, leaving 22 bases between them. CDR1 is GTSNPN, CDR2 SVGIG, per germline (reference sequence). The CDR3 sequence is 17 residues long. The origin of this receptor is an adult with an advanced solid tumor such as melanoma, head and neck, liver or kidney cancer. The sequencing used CD4+ or CD8+ T cells sorted from blood, collected in a trial of the OX40 agonist ivuxolimab. The chain has TRBV30 and TRBJ1-2, with D possibly matching TRBD1 (5 bases). CDR3 nucleotide sequence: TGTGCCTGGAGTGTAGTGCAGGGAATAAGAGTGAAATATGGCTACACCTTC. Translated, it gives CAWSVVQGIRVKYGYTF.